This is a list of T cell receptor beta chains from one sample in a study of CD8 T cells in ankylosing spondylitis. One entry per CDR3 protein results from TCRdb running MiXCR on the 5' RACE reads. The table includes about 130,000 distinct CDR3 sequences, around 15% detected once. The source material was blood, either unsorted or a sorted T cell fraction (not recorded which). The receptors were sampled from a female donor with ankylosing spondylitis or in good health (not recorded which). CDR3s include the opening cysteine and the closing phenylalanine or tryptophan. A D gene is named only where the DNA matches it firmly. Clone sizes are given selectively: once, few, many, or a class where the clone is expanded.

CDR3 protein: CASSERILAAYEQYF; clone size: many; J gene: TRBJ2-7; V gene: TRBV2; D gene: TRBD2; CDR3 length: 15
CDR3 protein: CASRPDTDTQYF; clone size: many; J gene: TRBJ2-3; V gene: TRBV7-2; D gene: NA; CDR3 length: 12
CDR3 protein: CASSPPSRRPSYEQYF; clone size: NA; J gene: TRBJ2-7; V gene: TRBV18; D gene: NA; CDR3 length: 16
CDR3 protein: CASSLATRETQYF; clone size: NA; J gene: TRBJ2-5; V gene: TRBV11-2; D gene: NA; CDR3 length: 13
CDR3 protein: CASSLAALVNQPQHF; clone size: NA; J gene: TRBJ1-5; V gene: TRBV27; D gene: NA; CDR3 length: 15
CDR3 protein: CASSAKTREPSNYGYTF; clone size: NA; J gene: TRBJ1-2; V gene: TRBV21-1; D gene: NA; CDR3 length: 17
CDR3 protein: CSALEGGYTF; clone size: many; J gene: TRBJ1-2; V gene: TRBV20-1; D gene: NA; CDR3 length: 10
CDR3 protein: CSARMGGVNTEAFF; clone size: many; J gene: TRBJ1-1; V gene: TRBV20-1; D gene: NA; CDR3 length: 14
CDR3 protein: CASSHIFALAIGTGELFF; clone size: NA; J gene: TRBJ2-2; V gene: TRBV11-1; D gene: NA; CDR3 length: 18
CDR3 protein: CASSPLPRQPGVAKNIQYF; clone size: few; J gene: TRBJ2-4; V gene: TRBV18; D gene: NA; CDR3 length: 19
CDR3 protein: CASSPYTDTQYF; clone size: NA; J gene: TRBJ2-3; V gene: TRBV7-2; D gene: NA; CDR3 length: 12
CDR3 protein: CASSSPGLGTDTQYF; clone size: few; J gene: TRBJ2-3; V gene: TRBV12-3/TRBV12-4; D gene: NA; CDR3 length: 15
CDR3 protein: CSARPGQLRQETQYF; clone size: NA; J gene: TRBJ2-5; V gene: TRBV20-1; D gene: NA; CDR3 length: 15
CDR3 protein: CASSLGADTQYF; clone size: many; J gene: TRBJ2-3; V gene: TRBV7-2; D gene: NA; CDR3 length: 12